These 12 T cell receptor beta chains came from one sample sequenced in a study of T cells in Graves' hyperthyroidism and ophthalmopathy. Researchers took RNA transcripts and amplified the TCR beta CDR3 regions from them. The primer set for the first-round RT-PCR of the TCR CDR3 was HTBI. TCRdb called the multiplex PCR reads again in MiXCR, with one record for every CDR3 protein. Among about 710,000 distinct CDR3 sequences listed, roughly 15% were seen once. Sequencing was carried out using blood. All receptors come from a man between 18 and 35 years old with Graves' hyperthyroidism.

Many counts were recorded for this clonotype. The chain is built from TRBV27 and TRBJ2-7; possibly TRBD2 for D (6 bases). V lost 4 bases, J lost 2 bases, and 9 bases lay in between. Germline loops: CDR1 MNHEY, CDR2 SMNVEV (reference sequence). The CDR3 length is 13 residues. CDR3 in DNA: TGTGCCAGCAGTTGGGGGGTTGCCTACGAGCAGTACTTC. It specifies CASSWGVAYEQYF.

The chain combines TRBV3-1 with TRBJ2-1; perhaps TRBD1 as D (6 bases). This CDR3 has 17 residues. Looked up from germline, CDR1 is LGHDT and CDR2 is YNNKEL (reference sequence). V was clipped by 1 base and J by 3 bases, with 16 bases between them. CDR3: CASSQGVWGRRYNEQFF. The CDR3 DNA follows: TGTGCCAGCAGCCAAGGAGTCTGGGGGCGCCGCTACAATGAGCAGTTCTTC.

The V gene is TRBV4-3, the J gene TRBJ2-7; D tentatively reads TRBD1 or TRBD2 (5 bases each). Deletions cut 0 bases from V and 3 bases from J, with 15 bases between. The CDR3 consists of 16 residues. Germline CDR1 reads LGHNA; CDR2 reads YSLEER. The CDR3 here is CASSQDGYRTGYEQYF. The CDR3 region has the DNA TGCGCCAGCAGCCAAGATGGGTACAGGACTGGCTACGAGCAGTACTTC.

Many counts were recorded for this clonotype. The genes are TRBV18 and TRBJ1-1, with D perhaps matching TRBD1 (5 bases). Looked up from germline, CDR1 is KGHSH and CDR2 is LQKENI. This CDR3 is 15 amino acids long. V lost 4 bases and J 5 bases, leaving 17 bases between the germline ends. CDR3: CASSLPATRGTEAFF. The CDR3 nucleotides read TGTGCCAGCTCACTACCTGCGACCCGGGGGACTGAAGCTTTCTTT.

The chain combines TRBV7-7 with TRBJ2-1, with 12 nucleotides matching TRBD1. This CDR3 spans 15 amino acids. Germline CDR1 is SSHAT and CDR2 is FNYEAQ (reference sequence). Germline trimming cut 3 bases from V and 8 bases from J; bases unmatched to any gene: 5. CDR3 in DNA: TGTGCCAGCAGCTTTGGGACAGGGGGCTATGATGAGCAGTTCTTC. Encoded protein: CASSFGTGGYDEQFF.

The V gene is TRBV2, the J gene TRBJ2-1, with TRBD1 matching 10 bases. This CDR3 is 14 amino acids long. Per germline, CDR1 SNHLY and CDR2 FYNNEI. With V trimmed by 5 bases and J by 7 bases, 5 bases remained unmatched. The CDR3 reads CASSPGTGENEQFF. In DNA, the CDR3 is TGTGCCAGCAGTCCCGGGACAGGGGAGAATGAGCAGTTCTTC.

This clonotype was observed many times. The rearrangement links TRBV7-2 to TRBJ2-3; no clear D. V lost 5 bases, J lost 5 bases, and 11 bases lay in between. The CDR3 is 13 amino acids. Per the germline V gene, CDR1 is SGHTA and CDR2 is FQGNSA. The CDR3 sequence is CASSPSPGDTQYF. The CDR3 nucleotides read TGTGCCAGCAGCCCCTCACCGGGAGATACGCAGTATTTT.

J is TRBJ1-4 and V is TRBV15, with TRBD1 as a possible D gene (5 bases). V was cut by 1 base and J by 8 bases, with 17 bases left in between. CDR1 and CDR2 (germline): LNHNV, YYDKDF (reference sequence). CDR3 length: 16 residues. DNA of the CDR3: TGTGCCACCAGCAGAGGGTTGGGACCGGAGGGGGAAAAACTGTTTTTT. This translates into CATSRGLGPEGEKLFF.

CDR3 DNA: TGTGCCAGCTCACCACAGCGCTATGAGCAGTTCTTC. Protein product: CASSPQRYEQFF. The rearrangement links TRBV18 to TRBJ2-1; D is undetermined. The ends were cut back, 1 base at V and 8 bases at J, with 6 bases in the middle. The V gene's germline CDR1 is KGHSH and CDR2 LQKENI. This CDR3 has 12 residues.

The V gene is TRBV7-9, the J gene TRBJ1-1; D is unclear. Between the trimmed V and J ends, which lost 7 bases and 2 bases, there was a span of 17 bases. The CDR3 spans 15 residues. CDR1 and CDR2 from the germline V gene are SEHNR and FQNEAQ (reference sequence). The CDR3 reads CASTLGQAGNTEAFF. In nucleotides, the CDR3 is TGTGCCAGCACCCTAGGGCAGGCCGGCAACACTGAAGCTTTCTTT.

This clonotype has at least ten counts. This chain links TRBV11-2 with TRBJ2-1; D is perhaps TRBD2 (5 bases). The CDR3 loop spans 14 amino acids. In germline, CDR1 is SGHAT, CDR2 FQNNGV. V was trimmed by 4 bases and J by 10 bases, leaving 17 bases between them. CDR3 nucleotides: TGTGCCAGCAGCTCCAGACTTAGGCAGCGGGAGCAGTTCTTC. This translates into CASSSRLRQREQFF. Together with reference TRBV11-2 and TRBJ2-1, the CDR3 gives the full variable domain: EAGVAQSPRYKIIEKRQSVAFWCNPISGHATLYWYQQILGQGPKLLIQFQNNGVVDDSQLPKDRFSAERLKGVDSTLKIQPAKLEDSAVYLCASSSRLRQREQFFGPGTRLTVL.

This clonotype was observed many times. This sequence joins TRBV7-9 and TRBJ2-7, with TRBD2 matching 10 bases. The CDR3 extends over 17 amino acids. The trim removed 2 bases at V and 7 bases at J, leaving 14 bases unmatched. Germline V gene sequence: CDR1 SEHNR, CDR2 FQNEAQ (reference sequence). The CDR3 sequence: CASSLLGPSGRTLEQYF. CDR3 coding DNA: TGTGCCAGCAGCTTACTGGGGCCTAGCGGGAGAACATTAGAGCAGTACTTC.